The 5 T cell receptor beta chains reported below all come from one sample, sequenced in a study of blood T cell repertoires in COVID-19. Some clones are missing from TCRdb's copy, which holds only in-frame ones; the method was immunoSEQ multiplex PCR. The top ten hold 13% of the sample, which has 180,000 or so clones, around 80% seen once. The specimen sequenced was peripheral blood. The receptor set was obtained from a man aged 45 to 65 who had recovered from COVID-19.

The chain is built from TRBV7-8 and TRBJ2-5; 9 positions agree with TRBD2. The CDR3 is 15 residues long. Looked up from germline, CDR1 is SGHVS and CDR2 is FQNEAQ. Trimming at V came to 5 bases and at J to 9 bases, leaving 13 bases not matched to a gene. The CDR3 is CASSPQGVAGVAQYF. The DNA of the CDR3 is TGTGCCAGCAGCCCTCAGGGTGTAGCGGGAGTGGCCCAGTACTTC.

The chain combines TRBV6-5 with TRBJ2-3; no clear D gene. Trimming took 6 bases from V and 7 from J, leaving 5 bases between them. Germline CDR1 MNHEY, CDR2 SVGAGI. The CDR3 extends over 10 amino acids. CDR3 DNA sequence: TGTGCCAGCAGGAGGAATACGCAGTATTTT. As protein: CASRRNTQYF.

This clone was counted only a few times. This chain connects TRBV5-6 to TRBJ2-2; 16 bases are a match to TRBD2. CDR1 is SGHDT, CDR2 YYEEEE, per germline. Unmatched junction bases numbered 2, after V lost 3 bases and J lost 3 bases. CDR3 length: 17 amino acids. CDR3 loop: CASSSGTSGRDTGELFF. For the CDR3, the DNA is TGTGCCAGCAGCTCCGGGACTAGCGGGAGGGACACCGGGGAGCTGTTTTTT.

The chain carries TRBV7-9 and TRBJ1-2, with unresolved D. CDR3 length: 17 residues. The V gene lost 1 base and the J gene lost 1 base, with 16 bases spanning the gap. Germline assignment: CDR1 SEHNR and CDR2 FQNEAQ (reference sequence). For the CDR3, the DNA is TGTGCCAGCAGCTTAGTAGGTCAGGCATCAAATAACTATGGCTACACCTTC. Amino acid sequence: CASSLVGQASNNYGYTF.

This clone was seen just once. V and J are TRBV2 and TRBJ2-5, with 9 bases that match TRBD1. Germline V lookup: CDR1 SNHLY, CDR2 FYNNEI. The CDR3 covers 16 residues. Trimming cost V 2 bases and J 4 bases; bases outside gene matches: 8. CDR3 sequence: CASSEPGQGHRETQYF. The DNA of the CDR3 is TGTGCCAGCAGTGAACCGGGACAGGGACATCGAGAGACCCAGTACTTC.